The 21 T cell receptor beta chains presented below share a single source sample, sequenced in a study of shared clonotypes between healthy human individuals (dated by TCRdb to the early 2020s). Libraries were built with the immunoSEQ multiplex PCR assay. What TCRdb holds here is the immuneACCESS table cut down to in-frame rearrangements. Part of the clones is not present; checked against another copy, under half of the missing clones reflect an unresolved V gene, and the others are unexplained. In all, the sample holds around 2.3 million clones, and 90% to 96% of those were seen once. The ten largest clonotypes hold 0.1% to 0.15% of the sample. The sequencing sample was made of naive CD4+ T cells sorted from blood. Per the publication, the cell subset or site label means: CD45RA+ positively selected. Receptors originate from a man younger than 30 in good health.

This clone was recorded at least ten times. The same CDR3 is also encoded by other DNA sequences in this sample. This sequence joins TRBV5-1 and TRBJ2-5, with D unresolved. Germline V CDR1 and CDR2: SGHRS, YFSETQ. This CDR3 region has 11 residues. Trimming pared 2 bases from V and 2 bases from J, leaving 1 base between. For the CDR3, the DNA is TGCGCCAGCAGCTTTCAAGAGACCCAGTACTTC. Protein: CASSFQETQYF.

With respect to this clone: Other DNA sequences in this specimen translate into the identical CDR3. V gene TRBV30 combines with J gene TRBJ2-2, with 8 bases aligning to TRBD2. Germline values: CDR1 GTSNPN, CDR2 SVGIG (reference sequence). The J segment lost 2 bases and the V segment lost 3 bases, leaving 2 bases of the junction unmatched. The CDR3 is made up of 14 amino acids. CDR3 in amino acids: CAWSGGVNTGELFF. The CDR3 DNA sequence: TGTGCCTGGAGCGGGGGGGTTAACACCGGGGAGCTGTTTTTT.

The chain uses TRBV28 and TRBJ1-3; 8 bases map to TRBD1. This CDR3 spans 17 amino acids. Germline trimming cut 5 bases from V and 0 bases from J; bases unmatched to any gene: 9. The germline gives CDR1 MDHEN, CDR2 SYDVKM. The CDR3 sequence is CASSPAGQVISGNTIYF. The CDR3 region has the DNA TGTGCCAGCAGTCCCGCGGGACAGGTCATCTCTGGAAACACCATATATTTT.

The rearrangement joins TRBV2 to TRBJ2-7, with 8 positions matching TRBD1. Germline assignment: CDR1 SNHLY and CDR2 FYNNEI. This CDR3 has 18 residues. Germline trimming cut 3 bases from V and 0 bases from J; bases unmatched to any gene: 13. CDR3 in amino acids: CASSERAGGFLNSYEQYF. The CDR3 coding sequence is TGTGCCAGCAGTGAGCGCGCAGGGGGCTTTTTAAACTCCTACGAGCAGTACTTC.

The chain couples TRBV4-1 to TRBJ2-1; D ambiguous. V was shortened by 1 base and J by 8 bases, with 18 bases between the two germline ends. Germline assignment: CDR1 MGHRA and CDR2 YSYEKL. The CDR3 contains 16 residues. The CDR3 reads CASSQATVLSNDEQFF. The CDR3 region has the DNA TGCGCCAGCAGCCAAGCTACCGTACTCAGTAACGATGAGCAGTTCTTC.

V and J are TRBV5-1 and TRBJ2-5, with 11 bases aligning to TRBD2. The CDR3 is made up of 16 amino acids. The germline CDR1 and CDR2 sequences are SGHRS and YFSETQ. J lost 4 bases, V lost 4 bases, and 9 bases had no gene match. As DNA, the CDR3 is TGCGCCAGCAGCGAGGAACTAGCGGGAGCTCCAGAGACCCAGTACTTC. It codes for CASSEELAGAPETQYF.

The CDR3, as DNA: TGTGCCAGCAGCTTAGAAGAGGAGCAGTACTTC. As protein: CASSLEEEQYF. The chain carries TRBV7-2 and TRBJ2-7; the D is unclear. This CDR3 has 11 amino acids. V was clipped by 1 base and J by 7 bases, with 5 bases between them. The germline gives CDR1 SGHTA, CDR2 FQGNSA.

The chain couples TRBV7-2 to TRBJ2-2; TRBD2 agrees at 9 bases. CDR3 size: 18 residues. V was clipped by 5 bases and J by 6 bases; unmatched bases: 16. CDR1 is SGHTA, CDR2 FQGNSA, per germline. The CDR3 loop reads CASSPPTSGGGRAGELFF. CDR3 in DNA: TGTGCCAGCAGCCCACCGACTAGCGGAGGGGGGAGGGCCGGGGAGCTGTTTTTT.

The chain recombines TRBV9 with TRBJ2-7, with no clear D. Between the trimmed V and J ends, which lost 0 bases and 6 bases, there was a span of 10 bases. The CDR3 runs to 13 residues. Per germline, CDR1 SGDLS and CDR2 YYNGEE. Here the CDR3 reads CASSVEPSSEQYF. The CDR3 DNA sequence: TGTGCCAGCAGCGTAGAGCCATCTTCCGAGCAGTACTTC.

J is TRBJ2-5 and V is TRBV29-1; TRBD1 aligns across 9 bases. V gave up 4 bases and J gave up 6 bases; unmatched junction bases: 3. The CDR3 sequence is 12 residues long. Germline assignment: CDR1 SQVTM and CDR2 ANQGSEA. CDR3 sequence (DNA): TGCAGCGTTGGGACAGGGGCGAAGACCCAGTACTTC. Residues: CSVGTGAKTQYF.

The rearrangement links TRBV5-1 to TRBJ1-1; D is undetermined. The CDR3 covers 15 residues. V lost 5 bases to trimming and J lost 2 bases, with 16 bases between them. Germline V gene data show CDR1 as SGHRS and CDR2 as YFSETQ. The CDR3, as DNA: TGCGCCAGCAGATCCCGGCCAGATACTAACACTGAAGCTTTCTTT. Residues: CASRSRPDTNTEAFF.

The gene calls are TRBV11-2 and TRBJ2-3; 8 nucleotides line up with TRBD2. Germline CDR1 is SGHAT and CDR2 is FQNNGV. This CDR3 is built from 15 residues. V was pared by 1 base and J by 1 base, with 1 base of the junction left unmatched. The CDR3, as DNA: TGTGCCAGCAGCTTAGCGGGAGGGGGCACAGATACGCAGTATTTT. It specifies CASSLAGGGTDTQYF.

V and J are TRBV5-1 and TRBJ1-1, with D possibly matching TRBD1 (6 bases). The CDR3 has 17 amino acids. Trimming pared 0 bases from V and 1 base from J, leaving 16 bases between. The V gene's germline CDR1 is SGHRS and CDR2 YFSETQ. The DNA for the CDR3 is TGCGCCAGCAGCTTGGCACAGGGCTCTAATTGGAACACTGAAGCTTTCTTT. Translating gives CASSLAQGSNWNTEAFF.

The chain combines TRBV6-5 with TRBJ2-7; D gene uncertain. Trimming left V 5 bases short and J 6 bases short, with 8 bases between. The V gene's germline CDR1 is MNHEY and CDR2 SVGAGI. CDR3 length: 11 residues. CDR3 coding DNA: TGTGCCAGCAGTGTGGGTTCCGAGCAGTACTTC. Translating gives CASSVGSEQYF.

This chain joins TRBV27 and TRBJ2-6; 9 nucleotides match TRBD1. This CDR3 comprises 18 residues. The germline V gene has CDR1 MNHEY and CDR2 SMNVEV (reference sequence). The V segment lost 5 bases and the J segment 4 bases; nucleotides outside the gene matches: 12. The CDR3: CASSPRQGGWAGANVLTF. DNA of the CDR3: TGTGCCAGCAGTCCAAGACAGGGGGGTTGGGCCGGGGCCAACGTCCTGACTTTC.

The chain uses TRBV9 and TRBJ2-7; TRBD2 matches at 9 bases. The CDR3 length is 15 residues. Germline V CDR1 and CDR2: SGDLS, YYNGEE. Germline trimming cut 0 bases from V and 2 bases from J; bases unmatched to any gene: 3. CDR3 in amino acids: CASSVDLAGAYEQYF. DNA for the CDR3: TGTGCCAGCAGCGTAGATTTAGCGGGAGCCTACGAGCAGTACTTC.

The chain recombines TRBV4-1 with TRBJ2-7, with D tentatively TRBD1 (5 bases). The CDR3 sequence is 14 residues long. Germline V gene data show CDR1 as MGHRA and CDR2 as YSYEKL. With 6 bases removed from V and 0 bases from J, the gap between germline ends came to 12 bases. CDR3 coding DNA: TGCGCCAGCAGGCGACAGCATCTCTCCTACGAGCAGTACTTC. This codes for CASRRQHLSYEQYF.

The chain recombines TRBV2 with TRBJ2-5, with 12 bases fitting TRBD2. The CDR3 is made up of 18 amino acids. Germline V CDR1 and CDR2: SNHLY, FYNNEI. V dropped 1 base and J dropped 5; count of bases not matched to a gene: 11. CDR3 in amino acids: CASSEGLAGVGFSETQYF. CDR3 sequence (DNA): TGTGCCAGCAGTGAAGGACTAGCGGGAGTCGGATTTTCTGAGACCCAGTACTTC.

The chain carries TRBV5-1 and TRBJ2-1; D perhaps matches TRBD1 (6 bases). The CDR3 covers 15 residues. The V end was cut by 5 bases, the J end by 6 bases, with 18 bases between. Germline loops: CDR1 SGHRS, CDR2 YFSETQ. DNA of the CDR3: TGCGCCAGCAGTTTAACAGGGTTTCGGGGCAATGAGCAGTTCTTC. Amino acids: CASSLTGFRGNEQFF.

As to this clone: Additional DNA sequences in this sample encode the identical CDR3. V is TRBV7-8 and J is TRBJ1-2, with D perhaps TRBD1 (6 bases). Trimming cost V 0 bases and J 4 bases, with 9 bases left between them. Germline V gene sequence: CDR1 SGHVS, CDR2 FQNEAQ. The CDR3 has 14 amino acids. The DNA for the CDR3 is TGTGCCAGCAGCTTAGCGCAGGGGATCTATGGCTACACCTTC. Its protein is CASSLAQGIYGYTF.

This clone was counted a single time. This chain uses TRBV7-2 with TRBJ2-2; 7 bases line up with TRBD1. V trimming: 2 bases; J trimming: 6 bases; junction bases outside the gene matches: 15. The CDR3 is made up of 18 amino acids. The V gene's germline CDR1 is SGHTA and CDR2 FQGNSA. Here the CDR3 DNA reads TGTGCCAGCAGCTTACGGCCGATGGGACAGTCTAACGCCGGGGAGCTGTTTTTT. Encoded protein: CASSLRPMGQSNAGELFF. Full variable domain (rest looked up from reference TRBV7-2 and TRBJ2-2): GAGVSQSPSNKVTEKGKDVELRCDPISGHTALYWYRQSLGQGLEFLIYFQGNSAPDKSGLPSDRFSAERTGGSVSTLTIQRTQQEDSAVYLCASSLRPMGQSNAGELFFGEGSRLTVL.